Listed here is a single TCR beta chain. Its specificity is unknown. The data are from a study of graft-versus-host responses after intestinal transplantation. On the study more broadly: All recipients got anti-thymocyte globulin induction, then tacrolimus and steroids for roughly three years.

Profiling relied on immunoSEQ multiplex PCR, and the TCRdb table lists in-frame clones only, not all of them. The sample carries tens of thousands of clones, roughly 94% recorded once. The source of this sequence is a human donor who received an intestinal transplant. Here the sequenced sample was unstimulated CD8+ T cells sorted from spleen or lymph node cells, taken before intestinal transplant.

CDR3 sequence: CASSLRDRRMETQYF. The CDR3, as DNA: TGTGCCAGCAGCCTCCGGGACAGGCGGATGGAGACCCAGTACTTC. The chain couples TRBV27 to TRBJ2-5; 8 bases agree with TRBD1. Germline values: CDR1 MNHEY, CDR2 SMNVEV (reference sequence). The CDR3 has 15 amino acids. V shed 6 bases and J 5 bases; nucleotides not matched to a gene: 11.